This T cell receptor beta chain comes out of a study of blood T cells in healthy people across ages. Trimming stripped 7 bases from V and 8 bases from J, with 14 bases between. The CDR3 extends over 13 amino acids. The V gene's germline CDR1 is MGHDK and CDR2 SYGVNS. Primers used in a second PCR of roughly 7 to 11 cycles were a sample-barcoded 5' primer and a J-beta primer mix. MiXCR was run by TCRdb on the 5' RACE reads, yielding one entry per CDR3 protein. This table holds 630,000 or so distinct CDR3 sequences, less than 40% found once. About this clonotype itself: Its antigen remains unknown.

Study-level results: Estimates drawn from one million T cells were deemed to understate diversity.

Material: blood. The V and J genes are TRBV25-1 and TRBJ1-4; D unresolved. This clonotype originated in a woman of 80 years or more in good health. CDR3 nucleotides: TGTGCCAGCACCCGAATGGCGGGGGAAAAACTGTTTTTT. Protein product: CASTRMAGEKLFF.